What follows is one TCR beta chain and its context. Its antigen is unknown. The data were taken from a study of tumor-infiltrating lymphocytes in primary liver carcinoma. Regarding the study as a whole: Tumor specimens were characterized by a significantly higher top-250-clone fraction than blood (p = 0.039). Only about 7-24% of top clones showed up in all five tumor regions.

Reverse transcription of approximately 500 ng total RNA with a constant-region primer produced TCR beta cDNA. For TCR beta, libraries were produced by three nested multiplex PCR rounds using slightly modified ARM-PCR. A single record per CDR3 protein comes from TCRdb applying MiXCR to the multiplex PCR reads. The repertoire consists of about 74,000 distinct CDR3 sequences, with over 60% occurring once and the leading ten covering 25% to 35%. DNA and RNA were both co-extracted from 20-30 mg of bulk tissue that had not been sorted. Sequenced material: liver tumor tissue from sampling region 4. Subset given: tumor region T4, right-lateral pole. The TCR originated in a man aged 35-49 years with primary liver carcinoma and hepatitis B virus infection.

CDR3 amino acids: CASSRTWGLGSQPQHF. CDR3 DNA sequence: TGTGCCAGCAGTCGGACATGGGGCTTGGGGAGTCAGCCCCAGCATTTT. This chain uses TRBV28 with TRBJ1-5, with a weak D call TRBD1 (5 bases). The V gene's germline CDR1 is MDHEN and CDR2 SYDVKM. This CDR3 has 16 amino acids. V lost 5 bases and J 6 bases, leaving 20 bases between the germline ends.